The present entry profiles one T cell receptor beta chain with its context. Its antigen is still unknown. The time point here: week 11, during vaccination. One vaccine dose held 300 ug of mutant IDH1 20-mer peptide and came with topical imiquimod. Germline loops: CDR1 SGHTA, CDR2 FQGNSA. V lost 2 bases, J lost 15 bases, and 14 bases lay in between. The CDR3 is made up of 12 amino acids. Libraries were prepared by immunoSEQ multiplex PCR; TCRdb keeps only in-frame clonotypes and omits some of them. The repertoire has tens of thousands of clones, 80% of them found once; the top ten carry 5.5% to 7%. The sample originates from a study of a mutant IDH1 vaccine in newly diagnosed glioma. As for the study in general: Onset of vaccination occurred 4-6 weeks following radiotherapy alone, or with temozolomide cycles. Previous treatment comprised radiotherapy, temozolomide, or both, mostly both.

Study outcomes and limitations: Changes in top peripheral clonotypes did not appear linked to pseudoprogression.

The receptor comes from a man between 50 and 59 years old with glioma. Sequenced material: PBMCs, taken from a glioma patient whose treatment included an IDH1 peptide vaccine. The gene calls are TRBV7-2 and TRBJ2-1; tentatively, D is TRBD2 (7 bases). The CDR3 coding sequence is TGTGCCAGCAGCTTAAGGGGGGGGCCCACGTTCTTC. Translating gives CASSLRGGPTFF.